A selection of T cell receptor beta chains follows, all from one sample in a study of spatial heterogeneity in lung cancer. TCRdb re-analysed the 5' RACE reads in MiXCR, keeping a single row per CDR3 protein. The sample consists of roughly 38,000 distinct CDR3 sequences, approximately 3% of them appearing once. Sequences were derived from normal lung tissue next to the tumor, sampled at surgery. The receptors derive from a male donor with early-stage non-small cell lung cancer. Both conserved end residues are part of each CDR3. Each record gives: clone size, J gene, V gene, D gene, CDR3 DNA, CDR3 protein. The D gene is left open where the match is weak. Not all rows give a size; the values are once, few, many and, for expanded clones, a class.

>many|TRBJ2-2|TRBV20-1|TRBD1
TGCAGTGCTAGAGTGGGACAGTCAGTGACCGGGGAGCTGTTTTTT
CSARVGQSVTGELFF
>many|TRBJ1-1|TRBV5-1|TRBD1
TGCGCCAGCAGATGGACAGGGTCCGCTGAAGCTTTCTTT
CASRWTGSAEAFF
>many|TRBJ2-3|TRBV6-1|TRBD2
TGTGCCAGCAGTGGGGCTAGCGGGAAAGATACGCAGTATTTT
CASSGASGKDTQYF
>many|TRBJ2-2|TRBV2|NA
TGTGCCAGCACGGCCTACAACACCGGGGAGCTGTTTTTT
CASTAYNTGELFF
>NA|TRBJ1-1|TRBV3-1|NA
TGTGCCAGCAGCCCTGCGGTGGGGGGCACTGAAGCTTTCTTT
CASSPAVGGTEAFF
>large|TRBJ2-2|TRBV29-1|TRBD2
TGCAGCGTTGAAGATGGCACCGGGACTAGGGGGATCGGGGAGCTGTTTTTT
CSVEDGTGTRGIGELFF
>many|TRBJ2-2|TRBV24-1|NA
TGTGCCACCCAAAGCGTGGGGGAGGCCGGGGAGCTGTTTTTT
CATQSVGEAGELFF
>many|TRBJ1-3|TRBV7-2|NA
TGTGCCAGCGCAACAGAGGCCTCTGGAAACACCATATATTTT
CASATEASGNTIYF
>many|TRBJ2-1|TRBV7-6|NA
TGTGCCAGCAGCCCTCGTGACGACGGCTACAATGAGCAGTTCTTC
CASSPRDDGYNEQFF
>many|TRBJ1-5|TRBV20-1|TRBD1
TGCAGTGCTGCAGACAGGGGTAGAGCTAGCAATCAGCCCCAGCATTTT
CSAADRGRASNQPQHF
>many|TRBJ1-1|TRBV29-1|NA
TGCAGCGTTGTGAACACTGAAGCTTTCTTT
CSVVNTEAFF
>many|TRBJ1-5|TRBV28|TRBD1
TGTGCCAGCAAGATTACAGGGGGGGAGAAGCCCCAGCATTTT
CASKITGGEKPQHF
>NA|TRBJ2-3|TRBV24-1|NA
TGTGCCACCAGGGACGATAGCACAGATACGCAGTATTTT
CATRDDSTDTQYF
>many|TRBJ2-2|TRBV28|TRBD2
TGTGCCAGTCGCTCCCCTAGCGGGAGGGGCGCCGGGGAGCTGTTTTTT
CASRSPSGRGAGELFF
>many|TRBJ1-4|TRBV2|NA
TGTGCCAGCAGGAGGGACGGGTATAATGAAAAACTGTTTTTT
CASRRDGYNEKLFF
>many|TRBJ2-7|TRBV7-9|TRBD1
TGTGCCAGCAGCCTAGGCCGGGACAGGAACTCCTACGAGCAGTACTTC
CASSLGRDRNSYEQYF
>many|TRBJ2-6|TRBV6-5|NA
TGTGCCAGCAGCTTCCACAGCTCTGGGGCCAACGCCCTGACTTTC
CASSFHSSGANALTF
>many|TRBJ2-7|TRBV28|NA
TGTGCCAGCAGTTCGAGCCCATCCTACGAGCAGTACTTC
CASSSSPSYEQYF
>many|TRBJ2-3|TRBV5-5|NA
TGTGCCAGCAGCACAGACTACTTCGGGGCCGGAGATACGCAGTATTTT
CASSTDYFGAGDTQYF
>many|TRBJ2-1|TRBV14|NA
TGTGCCAGCAGCCAAGGGGGATGGGAGCAGTTCTTC
CASSQGGWEQFF
>many|TRBJ1-1|TRBV7-2|TRBD1
TGTGCCAGCAGCTGGAAGACAGGGAGCACTGAAGCTTTCTTT
CASSWKTGSTEAFF
>many|TRBJ1-1|TRBV7-9|NA
TGTGCCAGCAGCTTAGTGAATGAAGCTTTCTTT
CASSLVNEAFF
>many|TRBJ2-2|TRBV7-6|TRBD1
TGTGCCAGCAGCTCCCTTTCGGGACAGGGGGCCCTGGGCACCGGGGAGCTGTTTTTT
CASSSLSGQGALGTGELFF
>medium-sized|TRBJ2-3|TRBV9|NA
TGTGCCAGCAGCGTAGAGGAGGGCACAGATACGCAGTATTTT
CASSVEEGTDTQYF
>many|TRBJ1-2|TRBV12-3/TRBV12-4|NA
TGTGCCAGCAGTCAGACAAACTATGGCTACACCTTC
CASSQTNYGYTF
>many|TRBJ1-2|TRBV6-5|NA
TGTGCCAGCAGATATAGCAGGGGAGACTATGGCTACACCTTC
CASRYSRGDYGYTF
>many|TRBJ2-4|TRBV4-3|NA
TGCGCCAGCAGCCAAGGGTCCCGGGGCCCTCGAAACATTCAGTACTTC
CASSQGSRGPRNIQYF
>NA|TRBJ1-6|TRBV12-3/TRBV12-4|NA
TGTGCCAGCAGTTTTAGTCGCTCCTATAATTCACCCCTCCACTTT
CASSFSRSYNSPLHF
>many|TRBJ2-5|TRBV5-1|TRBD1
TGCGCCAGCAGCTTGGCCGGGACAGTTGGCCAAGAGACCCAGTACTTC
CASSLAGTVGQETQYF
>many|TRBJ2-1|TRBV4-2|TRBD1
TGTGCCAGCAGCCTAACGACAGGGAATGAGCAGTTCTTC
CASSLTTGNEQFF
>few|TRBJ2-2|TRBV11-2|NA
TGTGCCAGCAGCCATAGGGTTAACACCGGGGAGCTGTTTTTT
CASSHRVNTGELFF
>many|TRBJ2-3|TRBV9|TRBD1
TGTGCCAGCAGCGTAGATACAGGGGGAGCAGATACGCAGTATTTT
CASSVDTGGADTQYF
>few|TRBJ2-7|TRBV7-8|NA
TGTGCCAGCAGCTTGGGGGTAACCTACGAGCAGTACTTC
CASSLGVTYEQYF
>few|TRBJ1-2|TRBV7-2|NA
TGTGCCAGCAGCCCCCTGGCGGGGGCTTGGGGCTACACCTTC
CASSPLAGAWGYTF
>NA|TRBJ2-7|TRBV11-2|TRBD2
TGTGCCAGCAGCTTAGTTACTAGCGGGGGCCTCTACGAGCAGTACTTC
CASSLVTSGGLYEQYF
>many|TRBJ2-5|TRBV12-3/TRBV12-4|NA
TGTGCCAGCCGTCAGGACTGGGAGACCCAGTACTTC
CASRQDWETQYF
>NA|TRBJ2-2|TRBV5-1|NA
TGCGCCAGCAGCGTATTGCGGGACACCGGGGAGCTGTTTTTT
CASSVLRDTGELFF